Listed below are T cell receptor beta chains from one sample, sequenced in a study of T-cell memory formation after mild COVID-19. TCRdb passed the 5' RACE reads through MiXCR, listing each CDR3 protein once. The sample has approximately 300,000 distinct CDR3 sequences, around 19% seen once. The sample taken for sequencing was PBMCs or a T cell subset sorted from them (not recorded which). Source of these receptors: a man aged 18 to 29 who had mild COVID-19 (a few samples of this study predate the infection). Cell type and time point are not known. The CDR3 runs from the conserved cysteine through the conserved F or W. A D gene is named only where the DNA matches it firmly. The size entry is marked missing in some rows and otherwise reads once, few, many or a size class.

DNA: TGCGCCAGCAGCTTGGTGGCCGGTTCTAATGAAAAACTGTTTTTT
CDR3: CASSLVAGSNEKLFF
V: TRBV5-1
D: .
J: TRBJ1-4
size: .

DNA: TGCAGTGCTAGAGGGTTGGTAGATACGCAGTATTTT
CDR3: CSARGLVDTQYF
V: TRBV20-1
D: .
J: TRBJ2-3
size: few

DNA: TGTGCCACCAGTGAGCACGGGGGAGGGTCGACTTACAATGAGCAGTTCTTC
CDR3: CATSEHGGGSTYNEQFF
V: TRBV24-1
D: TRBD2
J: TRBJ2-1
size: .

DNA: TGCGCCAGCAGCAAGGACAGGTCCACAGATACGCAGTATTTT
CDR3: CASSKDRSTDTQYF
V: TRBV5-1
D: TRBD1
J: TRBJ2-3
size: many

DNA: TGTGCCAGCAGCTTGAGTTCAGGACTGTACACAGATACGCAGTATTTT
CDR3: CASSLSSGLYTDTQYF
V: TRBV5-5
D: .
J: TRBJ2-3
size: .

DNA: TGCAGTGCTATCCCTGGCAGCGGGGCCTACGAGCAGTACTTC
CDR3: CSAIPGSGAYEQYF
V: TRBV20-1
D: TRBD2
J: TRBJ2-7
size: .

DNA: TGTGCCAGCAGCTCTATTCCAGCGGGAAACACCGGGGAGCTGTTTTTT
CDR3: CASSSIPAGNTGELFF
V: TRBV11-2
D: TRBD2
J: TRBJ2-2
size: few

DNA: TGTGCCAGCAGCCAAGATGGACGGGTGGGCACTGAAGCTTTCTTT
CDR3: CASSQDGRVGTEAFF
V: TRBV7-9
D: .
J: TRBJ1-1
size: .

DNA: TGTGCCAGCAGCCGACGGGACACCTTTGAAGCTTTCTTT
CDR3: CASSRRDTFEAFF
V: TRBV7-2
D: .
J: TRBJ1-1
size: many

DNA: TGTGCCAGCAGACGCGGACAGATGAACACTGAAGCTTTCTTT
CDR3: CASRRGQMNTEAFF
V: TRBV12-3/TRBV12-4
D: .
J: TRBJ1-1
size: .

DNA: TGTGCCAGCAGTTCCTCCCCTAACACTGAAGCTTTCTTT
CDR3: CASSSSPNTEAFF
V: TRBV7-3
D: .
J: TRBJ1-1
size: many

DNA: TGTGCCGAGACAGGGGACGGCTATGGCTACACCTTC
CDR3: CAETGDGYGYTF
V: TRBV28
D: TRBD1
J: TRBJ1-2
size: .

DNA: TGTGCCAGCAGTCCCCTAAGTCCCAGGCTTGAGGCTTATAGCAATCAGCCCCAGCATTTT
CDR3: CASSPLSPRLEAYSNQPQHF
V: TRBV6-5
D: .
J: TRBJ1-5
size: few

DNA: TGTGCCATCAGCCAGGGGGTACTAGCTAGGAACACTGAAGCTTTCTTT
CDR3: CAISQGVLARNTEAFF
V: TRBV10-3
D: TRBD1
J: TRBJ1-1
size: few

DNA: TGTGCCAGCAGCCCCACCGGGGGGTCCGGGGAGCTGTTTTTT
CDR3: CASSPTGGSGELFF
V: TRBV6-5
D: TRBD2
J: TRBJ2-2
size: few

DNA: TGCGCCAGCAGCCAGGAGGAGGGGAAACGCTCTGGGGCCAACGTCCTGACTTTC
CDR3: CASSQEEGKRSGANVLTF
V: TRBV4-3
D: .
J: TRBJ2-6
size: .

DNA: TGTGCCAGCAGTTTCCAGGGGGGTGGAAACACCATATATTTT
CDR3: CASSFQGGGNTIYF
V: TRBV28
D: TRBD1
J: TRBJ1-3
size: .

DNA: TGCAGCGTTGCGGGACTTCCTCTGGCTGAGCAGTTCTTC
CDR3: CSVAGLPLAEQFF
V: TRBV29-1
D: .
J: TRBJ2-1
size: .

DNA: TGCGCCAGCACCCGCGGCCAGGGGAACTATGGCTACACCTTC
CDR3: CASTRGQGNYGYTF
V: TRBV5-1
D: .
J: TRBJ1-2
size: many

DNA: TGCAGCGTCTTCGACGAGGACACTGAAGCTTTCTTT
CDR3: CSVFDEDTEAFF
V: TRBV29-1
D: .
J: TRBJ1-1
size: few

DNA: TGTGCCAGCAGCCCCACCCTGGGGGCTGAGACCCAGTACTTC
CDR3: CASSPTLGAETQYF
V: TRBV7-9
D: .
J: TRBJ2-5
size: .

DNA: TGTGCTAGCAGCTTAACCCCGGAAGATACGCAGTATTTT
CDR3: CASSLTPEDTQYF
V: TRBV7-7
D: .
J: TRBJ2-3
size: once

DNA: TGTGCCAGCTCACCACTCCCCGGGGATACGCAGTATTTT
CDR3: CASSPLPGDTQYF
V: TRBV18
D: .
J: TRBJ2-3
size: .

DNA: TGTGCCAGCAGTGAGGCCGGACAGGTTGATGAGACCCAGTACTTC
CDR3: CASSEAGQVDETQYF
V: TRBV2
D: TRBD1
J: TRBJ2-5
size: few

DNA: TGCAGTGCTAGAGATGAGGGCAGCCTTAATGAAAAACTGTTTTTT
CDR3: CSARDEGSLNEKLFF
V: TRBV20-1
D: .
J: TRBJ1-4
size: .

DNA: TGCGCCAGCAGCTTGGGGATCGGACAGGGGATCCGAAATGAGCAGTTCTTC
CDR3: CASSLGIGQGIRNEQFF
V: TRBV5-1
D: TRBD1
J: TRBJ2-1
size: .

DNA: TGCGCCAGCAGCCAAGATTGGGCAGGAAACACTGAAGCTTTCTTT
CDR3: CASSQDWAGNTEAFF
V: TRBV4-3
D: .
J: TRBJ1-1
size: few

DNA: TGTGCCAGCAGTTACTGGGGACAGGGTTGGTTACGGGGGAACACTGAAGCTTTCTTT
CDR3: CASSYWGQGWLRGNTEAFF
V: TRBV6-6
D: TRBD1
J: TRBJ1-1
size: .

DNA: TGCAGTGCTCCAAGCGGGACGGTTAACTATGGCTACACCTTC
CDR3: CSAPSGTVNYGYTF
V: TRBV20-1
D: .
J: TRBJ1-2
size: many